Below are 29 T cell receptor beta chains sequenced from a single sample in a study of OX40 agonist ivuxolimab in advanced cancers. Produced via immunoSEQ multiplex PCR; TCRdb's table is partial and in-frame only. This sample carries about 65,000 clones, roughly 84% of them seen once, and the ten largest clones take less than 0.4%. The sequencing used CD4+ or CD8+ T cells sorted from blood, collected in a trial of the OX40 agonist ivuxolimab. All receptors come from an adult with an advanced solid tumor such as melanoma, head and neck, liver or kidney cancer.

V gene TRBV5-4 combines with J gene TRBJ2-2; TRBD1 might be the D (6 bases). Per germline, CDR1 SGHNT and CDR2 YYREEE (reference sequence). The CDR3 runs to 15 residues. V shed 0 bases and J shed 5 bases, with 11 bases lying between them. The CDR3 DNA reads TGTGCCAGCAGCTTGGCTCAGGGGCGGACCGGGGAGCTGTTTTTT. Its protein is CASSLAQGRTGELFF.

This chain uses TRBV4-2 with TRBJ1-1; D gene ambiguous. This CDR3 spans 16 amino acids. V was shortened by 4 bases and J by 0 bases, with 15 bases between the two germline ends. Germline V gene lookup returns CDR1 LGHNA and CDR2 YNFKEQ. DNA of the CDR3: TGTGCCAGCAGCCCGGAGGCTCGAACAGTGAACACTGAAGCTTTCTTT. Translation: CASSPEARTVNTEAFF.

The chain uses TRBV11-3 and TRBJ2-5; no clear D. The DNA end favors TRBJ2-7, so the J call may be wrong. This CDR3 has 14 amino acids. From germline, CDR1 is SGHNT and CDR2 YENEEA. The CDR3 DNA is TGTGCCAGCAGCTTCTCGAAGGGTTCCTACGAGCAGTACTTC. This encodes CASSFSKGSYEQYF.

V gene TRBV9 combines with J gene TRBJ2-2; no firm D call. This CDR3 is built from 14 residues. Germline CDR1 reads SGDLS; CDR2 reads YYNGEE. The V and J ends lost 0 bases and 7 bases respectively, with 10 bases between them. CDR3 sequence: CASSVGPAFGELFF. Written as DNA, the CDR3 is TGTGCCAGCAGCGTAGGGCCAGCGTTCGGGGAGCTGTTTTTT.

This sequence joins TRBV15 and TRBJ2-1, with no clear D. The length of the CDR3 is 11 residues. V dropped 3 bases and J dropped 9 bases, with 6 bases sitting between them. Germline-derived CDR1 and CDR2 are LNHNV and YYDKDF (reference sequence). In DNA form, the CDR3 reads TGTGCCACCAGCAGGGCTGGTGAGCAGTTCTTC. Residues: CATSRAGEQFF.

CDR3 amino acids: CASSQEKRGGYNEQFF. The CDR3 DNA sequence: TGCGCCAGCAGCCAAGAAAAGCGGGGGGGCTACAATGAGCAGTTCTTC. The J gene is TRBJ2-1, the V gene TRBV4-3, with 10 bases matching TRBD2. CDR1 is LGHNA and CDR2 is YSLEER in the germline V gene. This CDR3 is built from 16 residues. J lost 3 bases, V lost 0 bases, and 2 bases had no gene match.

V usage is TRBV29-1 and J usage is TRBJ2-3; D not resolved. The CDR3 covers 11 residues. In germline, CDR1 is SQVTM, CDR2 ANQGSEA. With 8 bases removed from V and 5 bases from J, the gap between germline ends came to 11 bases. This chain's CDR3 is CSFANLDTQYF. The CDR3, as DNA: TGCAGCTTCGCGAACCTAGATACGCAGTATTTT.

The gene calls are TRBV7-8 and TRBJ2-3, with 12 nucleotides matching TRBD2. V lost 3 bases and J lost 7; bases outside the gene matches: 14. This CDR3 region has 18 residues. Germline CDR1 is SGHVS and CDR2 is FQNEAQ. The DNA for the CDR3 is TGTGCCAGCAGCTTTACGTCCGGGACTAGCGGGCCCAGAAATACGCAGTATTTT. It encodes CASSFTSGTSGPRNTQYF. Looking up the rest from reference TRBV7-8 and TRBJ2-3 gives the full variable domain: GAGVSQSPRYKVAKRGQDVALRCDPISGHVSLFWYQQALGQGPEFLTYFQNEAQLDKSGLPSDRFFAERPEGSVSTLKIQRTQQEDSAVYLCASSFTSGTSGPRNTQYFGPGTRLTVL.

The V and J genes are TRBV6-1 and TRBJ1-5; the match to TRBD1 covers 8 bases. CDR1 and CDR2 (germline): MNHNS, SASEGT. Unmatched junction bases numbered 2, after V lost 3 bases and J lost 4 bases. The CDR3 has 14 residues. The CDR3 DNA reads as TGTGCCAGCAGTGATAGACAGGGGAATCAGCCCCAGCATTTT. Translating it yields CASSDRQGNQPQHF.

The V call is TRBV7-3, the J call TRBJ1-2, with TRBD1 as a possible D gene (5 bases). The length of the CDR3 is 14 residues. The V gene lost 5 bases and the J gene lost 4 bases, with 14 bases spanning the gap. In germline, CDR1 is SGHTA, CDR2 FQGTGA. The CDR3 loop is CASSEGPLSYGYTF. DNA for the CDR3: TGTGCCAGCAGCGAGGGACCGCTCTCCTATGGCTACACCTTC.

The count of this clone is one. The rearrangement links TRBV7-3 to TRBJ2-3; 11 bases align to TRBD2. The CDR3 extends over 15 amino acids. Germline CDR1 SGHTA, CDR2 FQGTGA. V was clipped by 4 bases and J by 5 bases; unmatched bases: 5. CDR3 amino acids: CASSSRLAGIDTQYF. The CDR3, as DNA: TGTGCCAGCAGCTCGAGACTAGCGGGGATAGATACGCAGTATTTT.

The rearrangement joins TRBV5-4 to TRBJ2-7; D is perhaps TRBD1 (5 bases). Trimming took off 3 bases at V and 3 bases at J, with 10 bases between the two ends. This CDR3 is built from 13 residues. The V gene's germline CDR1 is SGHNT and CDR2 YYREEE (reference sequence). CDR3 residues: CASSSVDNYEQYF. DNA for the CDR3: TGTGCCAGCAGCTCGGTGGACAACTACGAGCAGTACTTC. Looking up the rest from reference TRBV5-4 and TRBJ2-7 gives the full variable domain: ETGVTQSPTHLIKTRGQQVTLRCSSQSGHNTVSWYQQALGQGPQFIFQYYREEENGRGNFPPRFSGLQFPNYSSELNVNALELDDSALYLCASSSVDNYEQYFGPGTRLTVT.

This clone showed up just a few times. The gene calls are TRBV10-1 and TRBJ1-6; D is unresolved. Germline CDR1 reads WNHNN; CDR2 reads SYGVQD (reference sequence). Trimming left V 4 bases short and J 5 bases short, with 9 bases between. The CDR3 is 14 amino acids. The CDR3 coding sequence is TGCGCCAGCAGTGGTCCGGGTAATAATTCACCCCTCCACTTT. It encodes CASSGPGNNSPLHF.

There are a few counts of this clone. This rearrangement joins TRBV5-1 to TRBJ2-1; no clear D gene. V lost 5 bases, J lost 4 bases, and 13 bases lay in between. The CDR3 is 14 residues long. Germline V lookup: CDR1 SGHRS, CDR2 YFSETQ. The CDR3 DNA sequence: TGCGCCAGCAGGCTCCCAGCGTCATACAATGAGCAGTTCTTC. Translation gives CASRLPASYNEQFF.

This clone was recorded only once. The genes are TRBV2 and TRBJ1-2; 12 bases match TRBD1. Losses at the gene ends were 7 bases for V and 8 bases for J; bases not matched to a gene: 14. CDR1 is SNHLY and CDR2 is FYNNEI in the germline V gene. This CDR3 comprises 16 residues. CDR3 DNA: TGTGCCAGCAACACCGTAGGGACAGGGGGCGATCGGGGCTACACCTTC. Amino acid sequence: CASNTVGTGGDRGYTF.

The chain is built from TRBV11-3 and TRBJ2-3; D unclear. The V end was cut by 0 bases, the J end by 1 base, with 8 bases between. The germline V gene encodes CDR1 SGHNT and CDR2 YENEEA. The CDR3 contains 15 residues. This chain's CDR3 is CASSLEGPGTDTQYF. The CDR3 coding sequence is TGTGCCAGCAGCTTAGAAGGACCTGGCACAGATACGCAGTATTTT.

This chain connects TRBV6-1 to TRBJ1-3; D unclear. V lost 0 bases, J lost 0 bases, and 6 bases lay in between. Germline loops: CDR1 MNHNS, CDR2 SASEGT. The CDR3 has 15 residues. The CDR3 here is CASSEAQSSGNTIYF. CDR3 in DNA: TGTGCCAGCAGTGAAGCGCAGAGCTCTGGAAACACCATATATTTT.

The chain uses TRBV5-5 and TRBJ2-7; a possible D gene is TRBD1 (5 bases). This CDR3 is 15 amino acids long. Deletions cut 4 bases from V and 3 bases from J, with 17 bases between. Germline V lookup: CDR1 SGHKS, CDR2 YYEKEE (reference sequence). The CDR3 nucleotides read TGTGCCAGCAGCGAGAACAGGCCGCTGCGCTACGAGCAGTACTTC. Translating gives CASSENRPLRYEQYF.

The rearrangement links TRBV5-1 to TRBJ2-2, with D uncertain. The ends were cut back, 0 bases at V and 5 bases at J, with 5 bases in the middle. CDR1 and CDR2 (germline): SGHRS, YFSETQ. The CDR3 contains 13 residues. CDR3: CASSLGPTGELFF. The CDR3, as DNA: TGCGCCAGCAGCTTGGGGCCTACCGGGGAGCTGTTTTTT.

The V gene is TRBV7-8, the J gene TRBJ1-1; a weak D match, TRBD1 (6 bases). V was clipped by 7 bases and J by 0 bases, with 15 bases between them. The germline gives CDR1 SGHVS, CDR2 FQNEAQ. The CDR3 covers 15 residues. CDR3: CASTRQENMNTEAFF. CDR3 nucleotides: TGTGCCAGCACCCGACAGGAAAACATGAACACTGAAGCTTTCTTT.

There are a few counts of this clone. V and J are TRBV11-3 and TRBJ1-6; 10 nucleotides line up with TRBD1. V was pared by 4 bases and J by 8 bases, with 8 bases of the junction left unmatched. Germline lookup yields CDR1 SGHNT and CDR2 YENEEA. This CDR3 is 16 amino acids long. CDR3 residues: CASSSDSGTGDSPLHF. CDR3 sequence (DNA): TGTGCCAGCAGCTCCGATTCCGGGACAGGGGATTCACCCCTCCACTTT.

V gene TRBV19 combines with J gene TRBJ2-2, with D perhaps TRBD1 (6 bases). The CDR3 contains 15 residues. V lost 5 bases and J lost 5, with 15 bases in between. Germline-derived CDR1 and CDR2 are LNHDA and SQIVND (reference sequence). The CDR3 nucleotides read TGTGCCAGTAGTTTACAGGGTAGGAGTACCGGGGAGCTGTTTTTT. The encoded protein is CASSLQGRSTGELFF.

The gene calls are TRBV4-1 and TRBJ1-5; tentative D call: TRBD1 (5 bases). The CDR3 consists of 14 residues. The germline CDR1 and CDR2 sequences are MGHRA and YSYEKL. V was clipped by 1 base and J by 7 bases, with 11 bases between them. CDR3 region: CASSQAGGGQPQHF. As DNA, the CDR3 is TGCGCCAGCAGCCAAGCCGGGGGAGGGCAGCCCCAGCATTTT.

V and J are TRBV25-1 and TRBJ2-2; possible D gene TRBD2, 6 bases. Germline lookup yields CDR1 MGHDK and CDR2 SYGVNS. This CDR3 spans 15 amino acids. V was cut by 5 bases and J by 4 bases, with 14 bases left in between. CDR3: CASSKTWGVTGELFF. CDR3 nucleotide sequence: TGTGCCAGCAGTAAAACATGGGGGGTCACCGGGGAGCTGTTTTTT.

The J gene is TRBJ1-6, the V gene TRBV15; a possible D gene is TRBD1 (5 bases). Between the trimmed V and J ends, which lost 4 bases and 14 bases, there was a span of 21 bases. The CDR3 sequence is 15 residues long. Germline V gene lookup returns CDR1 LNHNV and CDR2 YYDKDF (reference sequence). The CDR3 here is CATSTGGQGAGTLHF. The CDR3 coding sequence is TGTGCCACCAGCACCGGTGGGCAGGGCGCGGGAACCCTCCACTTT.

This clone has just a few counts. CDR3 nucleotides: TGTGCCAGCAGCCCCGGACAGCGAAATTCACCCCTCCACTTT. Protein product: CASSPGQRNSPLHF. The gene calls are TRBV6-6 and TRBJ1-6; D might be TRBD1 (6 bases). Germline V gene lookup returns CDR1 MNHNY and CDR2 SVGAGI (reference sequence). V lost 6 bases, J lost 7 bases, and 13 bases lay in between. The CDR3 has 14 amino acids.

The genes are TRBV5-1 and TRBJ2-2, with D unclear. CDR3 length: 12 amino acids. From germline, CDR1 is SGHRS and CDR2 YFSETQ. Trimming removed 3 bases from V and 10 bases from J, with 10 bases in between. The CDR3 coding sequence is TGCGCCAGCAGCTCTAACTTCGCGGAGCTGTTTTTT. It is translated as CASSSNFAELFF. Complete variable domain (other parts from reference TRBV5-1 and TRBJ2-2): KAGVTQTPRYLIKTRGQQVTLSCSPISGHRSVSWYQQTPGQGLQFLFEYFSETQRNKGNFPGRFSGRQFSNSRSEMNVSTLELGDSALYLCASSSNFAELFFGEGSRLTVL.

The chain combines TRBV18 with TRBJ2-1; D might be TRBD1 (5 bases). Looked up from germline, CDR1 is KGHSH and CDR2 is LQKENI. The CDR3 runs to 15 residues. V gave up 3 bases and J gave up 0 bases, with 9 bases separating them. The CDR3 reads CASSPDRSSYNEQFF. The CDR3 DNA is TGTGCCAGCTCACCTGACAGAAGCTCCTACAATGAGCAGTTCTTC.

A word on this clone: At one boundary the junction diverges from the germline segment, which might be a read error. The chain couples TRBV7-8 to TRBJ2-7; D is undetermined. The germline V gene encodes CDR1 SGHVS and CDR2 FQNEAQ. CDR3 length equals 14 residues. This chain's CDR3 is CTSSPALSSYEQYF. CDR3 in DNA: TGTACCAGCAGCCCAGCCCTCAGTTCCTACGAGCAGTACTTC. The variable domain in full, completed from reference TRBV7-8 and TRBJ2-7, reads GAGVSQSPRYKVAKRGQDVALRCDPISGHVSLFWYQQALGQGPEFLTYFQNEAQLDKSGLPSDRFFAERPEGSVSTLKIQRTQQEDSAVYLCTSSPALSSYEQYFGPGTRLTVT.